Below, 27 T cell receptor beta chains from the same sample are listed, as sequenced in a study of T-cell reconstitution after alpha-beta-depleted transplantation in children. The TCRbeta library was prepared with unique molecular identifiers. TCRdb reanalysed the PCR reads using MiXCR and keeps one entry per CDR3 protein. The sample yields roughly 500,000 distinct CDR3 sequences, around 12% seen once. The material sequenced was PBMCs from the stem cell graft donor, taken from the stem cell graft. The receptor source for this set is a human donor who donated a stem cell graft to a child with combined immunodeficiency.

The genes are TRBV19 and TRBJ2-1, with D possibly matching TRBD1 (5 bases). Trimming pared 5 bases from V and 0 bases from J, leaving 11 bases between. The CDR3 loop spans 15 amino acids. CDR1 is LNHDA, CDR2 SQIVND, per germline (reference sequence). The CDR3 bases are TGTGCCAGTAGTCCGCCAGGGAACTCCTACAATGAGCAGTTCTTC. This sequence encodes CASSPPGNSYNEQFF.

There are many counts of this clonotype. The chain links TRBV20-1 to TRBJ2-4; no reliable D call. CDR1 DFQATT and CDR2 SNEGSKA come from the germline V gene (reference sequence). The ends were cut back, 3 bases at V and 7 bases at J, with 10 bases in the middle. This CDR3 comprises 12 residues. The CDR3 sequence: CSASNTLNIQYF. The CDR3 nucleotides are TGCAGTGCTAGTAACACGTTGAACATTCAGTACTTC.

The V and J genes are TRBV30 and TRBJ1-1; D uncertain. From germline, CDR1 is GTSNPN and CDR2 SVGIG (reference sequence). V lost 3 bases and J 0 bases, leaving 8 bases between the germline ends. The CDR3 runs 13 residues. CDR3: CAWRRALNTEAFF. Here the CDR3 DNA reads TGTGCCTGGAGACGGGCCTTGAACACTGAAGCTTTCTTT.

This clonotype was seen a handful of times. V is TRBV6-1 and J is TRBJ1-2, with D possibly being TRBD1 (5 bases). V lost 5 bases and J lost 0, with 7 bases in between. The CDR3 runs 13 residues. Germline V gene sequence: CDR1 MNHNS, CDR2 SASEGT. Here the CDR3 reads CASSQTANYGYTF. The CDR3 DNA sequence: TGTGCCAGCAGTCAGACAGCTAACTATGGCTACACCTTC.

The J gene is TRBJ2-5, the V gene TRBV6-5, with a possible D match to TRBD2 (6 bases). The CDR3 has 15 residues. The germline CDR1 and CDR2 sequences are MNHEY and SVGAGI. V lost 0 bases and J 2 bases, leaving 10 bases between the germline ends. CDR3 bases: TGTGCCAGCAGTTACTCGGGGGGTCCACAAGAGACCCAGTACTTC. This translates into CASSYSGGPQETQYF.

This clonotype was seen more than once but under ten times. The chain employs TRBV7-9 and TRBJ1-1; D not certain. The CDR3 length is 13 residues. Trimming took off 1 base at V and 8 bases at J, with 11 bases between the two ends. The V gene's germline CDR1 is SEHNR and CDR2 FQNEAQ (reference sequence). The chain's CDR3 is CASSLVGGEEAFF. CDR3 DNA sequence: TGTGCCAGCAGCTTAGTGGGTGGAGAAGAAGCTTTCTTT.

In its sample, this clonotype was seen a few times. This sequence joins TRBV4-3 and TRBJ1-6; possibly TRBD1 for D (5 bases). This CDR3 has 15 residues. Trimming took 0 bases from V and 11 from J, leaving 14 bases between them. Germline CDR1 reads LGHNA; CDR2 reads YSLEER. The CDR3 is CASSQDPGDATPLHF. The CDR3 DNA is TGCGCCAGCAGCCAAGATCCGGGGGACGCGACACCCCTCCACTTT.

This clonotype appeared a few times. The chain joins TRBV27 to TRBJ2-2; TRBD1 matches at 7 bases. Unmatched junction bases numbered 15, after V lost 3 bases and J lost 5 bases. This CDR3 has 18 residues. Germline assignment: CDR1 MNHEY and CDR2 SMNVEV (reference sequence). The CDR3 DNA sequence: TGTGCCAGCAGTTTGTCGATACCCCGGGACAGTTGGACCGGGGAGCTGTTTTTT. This gives the protein CASSLSIPRDSWTGELFF.

In its sample, this clonotype was seen a few times. The rearrangement joins TRBV10-3 to TRBJ2-7; D is possibly TRBD1 (5 bases). Germline CDR1 is ENHRY and CDR2 is SYGVKD. The CDR3 covers 13 residues. Trimming cost V 6 bases and J 0 bases, with 9 bases left between them. The CDR3 is CAISQGSSYEQYF. The CDR3 bases are TGTGCCATCAGCCAGGGCTCCTCCTACGAGCAGTACTTC.

This clonotype came up a few times. The rearrangement uses TRBV5-1 and TRBJ2-1; 7 nucleotides match TRBD2. In germline, CDR1 is SGHRS, CDR2 YFSETQ. The CDR3 is 15 residues long. V lost 3 bases, J lost 7 bases, and 10 bases stayed unmatched. The DNA for the CDR3 is TGCGCCAGCAGCTCCCACCGCGGGAGAACGAATGAGCAGTTCTTC. This translates into CASSSHRGRTNEQFF.

Only one count was recorded for this clonotype. A much larger clone lies a single base off, so this may be a read error. The chain recombines TRBV6-2 or TRBV6-3 with TRBJ2-3; a weak D match, TRBD2 (5 bases). Germline V gene lookup returns CDR1 MNHEY and CDR2 SVGEGT. This CDR3 has 14 amino acids. CDR3 amino acids: CASTQTSGTYTQYF. Written as DNA, the CDR3 is TGTGCCAGCACTCAAACGAGCGGCACATATACGCAGTATTTT.

The rearrangement uses TRBV29-1 and TRBJ2-7; tentatively, D is TRBD2 (6 bases). Germline CDR1 and CDR2: SQVTM and ANQGSEA. V was pared by 4 bases and J by 0 bases, with 13 bases between. There are 14 residues in the CDR3. In nucleotides, the CDR3 is TGCAGCGTTGGGGCTAGCGTACTCTCCTACGAGCAGTACTTC. This codes for CSVGASVLSYEQYF.

There are a few counts of this clonotype. The chain joins TRBV4-3 to TRBJ2-1; possibly TRBD2 for D (6 bases). CDR3 length: 14 residues. Trimming left V 8 bases short and J 0 bases short, with 11 bases between. Germline CDR1 reads LGHNA; CDR2 reads YSLEER. CDR3 amino acids: CASADGSSYNEQFF. The CDR3 DNA reads as TGCGCCAGCGCGGACGGGAGCTCCTACAATGAGCAGTTCTTC.

Here the CDR3 reads CASTPGHSTDTQYF. For the CDR3, the DNA is TGTGCCAGCACCCCGGGTCATAGCACAGATACGCAGTATTTT. V gene TRBV12-3 or TRBV12-4 combines with J gene TRBJ2-3; D remains unclear. V lost 7 bases and J 0 bases, leaving 11 bases between the germline ends. The CDR3 totals 14 residues.

The chain is built from TRBV6-4 and TRBJ2-6, with D possibly matching TRBD2 (5 bases). The CDR3 contains 16 residues. Trimming pared 3 bases from V and 0 bases from J, leaving 9 bases between. The germline V gene has CDR1 MRHNA and CDR2 SNTAGT. The CDR3 loop is CASSERVGSGANVLTF. The CDR3 DNA reads as TGTGCCAGCAGTGAGAGGGTTGGCTCTGGGGCCAACGTCCTGACTTTC.

This clonotype was observed a few times. The chain couples TRBV12-3 or TRBV12-4 to TRBJ2-7; 7 positions match TRBD2. The CDR3 has 16 residues. The ends lost 8 bases at V and 2 bases at J; junction bases unmatched: 15. CDR3 in amino acids: CASESYAGEVPYEQYF. The DNA of the CDR3 is TGTGCCAGCGAGTCCTATGCGGGAGAGGTGCCCTACGAGCAGTACTTC.

In this sample, this clonotype turned up a few times. The chain joins TRBV5-1 to TRBJ2-7, with 9 bases that match TRBD1. The CDR3 runs 13 residues. The V gene's germline CDR1 is SGHRS and CDR2 YFSETQ. Trimming removed 4 bases from V and 5 bases from J; junction bases left unmatched: 4. The CDR3 reads CASSGDRVNEQYF. CDR3 coding DNA: TGCGCCAGCAGCGGGGACAGGGTCAACGAGCAGTACTTC.

This clonotype was detected ten times or more. The gene calls are TRBV9 and TRBJ2-1; D assignment may be TRBD1 or TRBD2 (5 bases each). Per germline, CDR1 SGDLS and CDR2 YYNGEE. This CDR3 region has 14 residues. V was pared by 0 bases and J by 6 bases, with 10 bases between. The CDR3 coding sequence is TGTGCCAGCAGCGTAGCTCCAGGGAGCAATGAGCAGTTCTTC. It translates to CASSVAPGSNEQFF.

This clonotype showed up many times. V gene TRBV12-3 or TRBV12-4 combines with J gene TRBJ2-3; D remains unclear. Trimming cost V 2 bases and J 2 bases, with 5 bases left between them. The CDR3 has 13 amino acids. In DNA form, the CDR3 reads TGTGCCAGCAGTTTAACCTACACAGATACGCAGTATTTT. It codes for CASSLTYTDTQYF.

The V gene is TRBV7-2, the J gene TRBJ2-1, with 8 positions matching TRBD2. This CDR3 is built from 15 residues. J gave up 2 bases and V 5 bases, and 5 bases lay outside the gene matches. Germline V gene data show CDR1 as SGHTA and CDR2 as FQGNSA. CDR3: CASSIGGVPYNEQFF. CDR3 sequence (DNA): TGTGCCAGCAGCATCGGGGGGGTGCCCTACAATGAGCAGTTCTTC. The full variable domain, its missing parts supplied by reference TRBV7-2 and TRBJ2-1, is GAGVSQSPSNKVTEKGKDVELRCDPISGHTALYWYRQSLGQGLEFLIYFQGNSAPDKSGLPSDRFSAERTGGSVSTLTIQRTQQEDSAVYLCASSIGGVPYNEQFFGPGTRLTVL.

CDR3 DNA: TGCGCCAGCAGCTTGGGGACTAGCGGGACCAACACAGATACGCAGTATTTT. Its translation is CASSLGTSGTNTDTQYF. The rearrangement links TRBV5-1 to TRBJ2-3; TRBD2 matches 12 bases. From germline, CDR1 is SGHRS and CDR2 YFSETQ. The CDR3 is 17 residues long. V lost 0 bases to trimming and J lost 2 bases; unmatched junction nucleotides: 4.

To note about this clonotype: One end of the junction varies from germline; a read error may be responsible. V and J are TRBV14 and TRBJ2-3; unclear D gene. Germline V CDR1 and CDR2: SGHDN, FVKESK. There are 13 residues in the CDR3. The CDR3 nucleotides read TGTTCCAGCAGCCAGGCAGTCACAGATACGCAGTATTTT. Translation gives CSSSQAVTDTQYF.

In its sample, this clonotype was seen a few times. The chain carries TRBV20-1 and TRBJ2-7, with TRBD1 matching over 7 bases. CDR1 is DFQATT and CDR2 is SNEGSKA in the germline V gene (reference sequence). V was pared by 6 bases and J by 4 bases, with 3 bases of the junction left unmatched. The CDR3 has 11 residues. CDR3 coding DNA: TGCAGTGCCCGGACAGGATACGAGCAGTACTTC. It specifies CSARTGYEQYF.

This clonotype was picked up many times. The chain combines TRBV3-1 with TRBJ1-5; D ambiguous. The V gene lost 3 bases and the J gene lost 4 bases, with 4 bases spanning the gap. The CDR3 is made up of 12 amino acids. The germline CDR1 and CDR2 sequences are LGHDT and YNNKEL (reference sequence). In nucleotides, the CDR3 is TGTGCCAGCAGCCAGGGGAATCAGCCCCAGCATTTT. Translation gives CASSQGNQPQHF.

The chain's CDR3 is CASSWISSGRYTGELFF. Here the CDR3 DNA reads TGTGCCAGCAGCTGGATATCTAGCGGGAGATACACCGGGGAGCTGTTTTTT. The chain links TRBV5-6 to TRBJ2-2; 10 bases agree with TRBD2. The V and J ends lost 3 bases and 3 bases, in that order; junction bases with no gene match: 8. Per the germline V gene, CDR1 is SGHDT and CDR2 is YYEEEE. CDR3 length: 17 residues.

This clonotype was seen at least ten times. The rearrangement uses TRBV15 and TRBJ1-6; D possibly corresponds to TRBD1 (6 bases). The CDR3 sequence is 14 residues long. Germline V gene sequence: CDR1 LNHNV, CDR2 YYDKDF (reference sequence). Trimming took 5 bases from V and 7 from J, leaving 12 bases between them. The CDR3 loop is CATSEGGGNSPLHF. For the CDR3, the DNA is TGTGCCACCAGCGAAGGGGGAGGGAATTCACCCCTCCACTTT.

This clonotype was found many times. The chain is built from TRBV18 and TRBJ2-5, with a weak D call TRBD1 (5 bases). Trimming stripped 2 bases from V and 3 bases from J, with 10 bases between. Germline CDR1 is KGHSH and CDR2 is LQKENI. There are 14 residues in the CDR3. CDR3 DNA sequence: TGTGCCAGCTCACCAATGCGCAGGGAAGAGACCCAGTACTTC. This encodes CASSPMRREETQYF.